This is a list of T cell receptor beta chains from one sample in a study of PD-1 blockade in classical Hodgkin lymphoma. The repertoire was sequenced with immunoSEQ multiplex PCR; TCRdb's copy has only in-frame clones and lacks some. The sample carries fewer than 70,000 clones, 88% recorded once. The sequencing here drew on peripheral blood mononuclear cells (PBMCs), taken before the second cycle of nivolumab. These receptors all come from a human donor with classical Hodgkin lymphoma. Both conserved end residues are part of each CDR3. A D gene is named only where the DNA matches it firmly.

D | V | CDR3
- | TRBV7-9 | CASSLVGGGEAFF
- | TRBV6-6 | CASRFGPSSYEQYF
- | TRBV4-1 | CASSARITGNYGYTF
- | TRBV7-2 | CASSPRGGVGGYTF
- | TRBV18 | CASSLDLRTDTQYF
TRBD1 | TRBV5-1 | CASSLGDRAVRQYF
- | TRBV9 | CASTKDGGRQETQYF
TRBD1 | TRBV7-6 | CASSLGTGASPPSSSYEQYF
- | TRBV7-7 | CASSSTSSPYNEQFF
- | TRBV25-1 | CASSGAGISRSEAFF
- | TRBV6-5 | CASRPVTGLGGYTF
- | TRBV7-9 | CASSLGLDRNEQFF
- | TRBV7-9 | CASSLWYRQETQYF
- | TRBV5-1 | CASSSPGVDYEQYF
- | TRBV4-1 | CASSPRQLDQPQHF
TRBD1 | TRBV11-3 | CASSYGDRGDTGELFF